This entry lists 4 T cell receptor beta chains sequenced from one sample in a study of blood T cell repertoires in COVID-19. The data were produced by immunoSEQ multiplex PCR, yet TCRdb's version contains in-frame clones alone and is incomplete. Altogether around 310,000 clones are present, roughly 91% being singletons, with the ten largest covering about 8.4%. The sample comprised PBMCs or T cells enriched from blood (not recorded which). These receptors were obtained from a woman younger than 45 who had recovered from COVID-19.

This rearrangement joins TRBV11-2 to TRBJ2-7, with 8 positions matching TRBD2. J lost 4 bases, V lost 2 bases, and 7 bases had no gene match. The CDR3 has 15 residues. Germline V lookup: CDR1 SGHAT, CDR2 FQNNGV. CDR3 bases: TGTGCCAGCAGCTTACTGCCTAGCGGGTATTACGAGCAGTACTTC. Translating it yields CASSLLPSGYYEQYF.

The CDR3 spells CAWSSPQGFYTEAFF. Written as DNA, the CDR3 is TGTGCCTGGAGTTCACCCCAGGGGTTTTACACTGAAGCTTTCTTT. This rearrangement joins TRBV30 to TRBJ1-1, with D possibly matching TRBD1 (6 bases). This CDR3 has 15 residues. V dropped 2 bases and J dropped 3 bases, with 16 bases sitting between them. Per the germline V gene, CDR1 is GTSNPN and CDR2 is SVGIG (reference sequence).

This clone was observed a handful of times. V is TRBV5-6 and J is TRBJ1-2; 7 bases map to TRBD1. Germline V lookup: CDR1 SGHDT, CDR2 YYEEEE. The CDR3 loop spans 12 amino acids. V shed 3 bases, J shed 8 bases, and the junction held 4 bases outside the gene matches. CDR3 amino acids: CASSSTGRGYTF. CDR3 nucleotides: TGTGCCAGCAGCTCGACAGGGAGGGGCTACACCTTC.

The chain employs TRBV5-1 and TRBJ2-3; 8 positions match TRBD1. V trimming: 4 bases; J trimming: 0 bases; junction bases outside the gene matches: 10. The V gene's germline CDR1 is SGHRS and CDR2 YFSETQ. CDR3 length: 17 residues. CDR3 in amino acids: CASSRRTDRGSTDTQYF. Written as DNA, the CDR3 is TGCGCCAGCAGCCGAAGGACCGACAGGGGAAGCACAGATACGCAGTATTTT.